This T cell receptor beta chain was sequenced for a study of beta chain features in type 1 diabetes. Overall study results and limits: Patients' naive, central memory and Treg TCRB repertoires seemed closer to one another than those of healthy donors. A moderate, significant TCRB CDR3 shortening appeared in type 1 diabetes across four CD4+ subsets. Reduced insertions and increased deletions marked VDJ junctions in type 1 diabetes patients.

Note on this clone: Its antigen is not identified.

The investigators reverse transcribed all of the isolated RNA, so they sequenced expressed TCRB transcripts. Naive, central memory and regulatory T cell samples averaged roughly 3.7 million reads. The protocol was immunoSEQ multiplex PCR, while the TCRdb copy is restricted to in-frame clones and leaves out a portion. The sample has nearly 250,000 clones, more than 65% seen once. This CDR3 has 12 residues. Deletions cut 4 bases from V and 3 bases from J, with 6 bases between. Germline lookup yields CDR1 LNHNV and CDR2 YYDKDF (reference sequence). The sequenced material came from naive CD4+ T cells from blood. The clonotype originates from a man aged 25 to 45 in good health. This sequence joins TRBV15 and TRBJ2-5, with unresolved D. CDR3 DNA: TGTGCCACCAGCATCCCTAAAGAGACCCAGTACTTC. It translates to CATSIPKETQYF.